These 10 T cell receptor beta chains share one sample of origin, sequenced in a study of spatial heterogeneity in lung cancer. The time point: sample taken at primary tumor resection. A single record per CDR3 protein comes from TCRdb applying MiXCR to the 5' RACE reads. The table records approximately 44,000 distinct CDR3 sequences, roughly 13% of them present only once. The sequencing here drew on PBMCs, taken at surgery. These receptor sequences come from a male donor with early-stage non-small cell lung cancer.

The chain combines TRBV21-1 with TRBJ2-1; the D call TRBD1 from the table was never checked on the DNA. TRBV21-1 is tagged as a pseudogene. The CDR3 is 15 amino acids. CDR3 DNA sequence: TGTGCCAGCAGCAAATTCTCGGGAGCCCCCCGAGAGCAGTTCTTC. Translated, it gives CASSKFSGAPREQFF.

This CDR3 is CASRLGANYGYTF. In nucleotides, the CDR3 is TGTGCCAGTAGATTGGGAGCTAACTATGGCTACACCTTC. J is TRBJ1-2 and V is TRBV19; D is undetermined. The CDR3 has 13 residues. Germline CDR1 reads LNHDA; CDR2 reads SQIVND (reference sequence). Trimming left V 6 bases short and J 0 bases short, with 8 bases between.

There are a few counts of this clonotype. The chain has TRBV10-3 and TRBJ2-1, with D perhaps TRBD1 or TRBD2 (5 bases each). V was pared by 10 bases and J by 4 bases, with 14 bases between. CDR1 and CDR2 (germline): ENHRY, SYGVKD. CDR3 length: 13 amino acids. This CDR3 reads CASRWDQYNEQFF. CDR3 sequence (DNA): TGTGCCAGCCGGTGGGACCAATACAATGAGCAGTTCTTC.

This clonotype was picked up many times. CDR3 in DNA: TGCAGTGCTAGAGCCGCGTCAGGGACTAGCGGGACTCATTTCTCCTACGAGCAGTACTTC. The encoded protein is CSARAASGTSGTHFSYEQYF. The chain couples TRBV20-1 to TRBJ2-7, with 13 positions matching TRBD2. J gave up 0 bases and V 1 base, and 15 bases lay outside the gene matches. The CDR3 length is 20 residues. Germline V gene lookup returns CDR1 DFQATT and CDR2 SNEGSKA (reference sequence).

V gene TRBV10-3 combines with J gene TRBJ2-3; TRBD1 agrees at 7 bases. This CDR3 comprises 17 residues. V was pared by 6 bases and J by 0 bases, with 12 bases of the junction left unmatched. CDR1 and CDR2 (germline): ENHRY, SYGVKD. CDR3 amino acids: CAISEFGQASSTDTQYF. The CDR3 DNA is TGTGCCATCAGCGAATTTGGACAGGCCAGTAGCACAGATACGCAGTATTTT.

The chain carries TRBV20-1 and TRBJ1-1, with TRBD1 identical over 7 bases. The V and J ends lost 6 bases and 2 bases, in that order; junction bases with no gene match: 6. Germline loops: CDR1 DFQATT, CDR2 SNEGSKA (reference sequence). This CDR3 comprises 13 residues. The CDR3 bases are TGCAGTGCCCCGGGACAGCCTAACACTGAAGCTTTCTTT. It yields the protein CSAPGQPNTEAFF.

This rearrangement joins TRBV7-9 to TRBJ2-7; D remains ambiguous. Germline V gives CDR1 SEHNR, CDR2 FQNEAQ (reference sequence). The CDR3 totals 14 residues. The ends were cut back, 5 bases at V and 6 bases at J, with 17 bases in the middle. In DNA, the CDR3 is TGTGCCAGCAGCGAACCCCCTCAGGTCGGCGAGCAGTACTTC. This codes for CASSEPPQVGEQYF.

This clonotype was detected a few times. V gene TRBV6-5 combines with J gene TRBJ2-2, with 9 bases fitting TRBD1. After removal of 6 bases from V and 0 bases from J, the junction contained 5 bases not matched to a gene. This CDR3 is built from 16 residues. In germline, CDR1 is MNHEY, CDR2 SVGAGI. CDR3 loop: CASRTGGESNTGELFF. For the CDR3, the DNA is TGTGCCAGCAGGACAGGGGGAGAGTCGAACACCGGGGAGCTGTTTTTT.

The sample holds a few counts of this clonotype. In nucleotides, the CDR3 is TGCAGTGCTAGGATCGACAGCCTTGAAGCTTTCTTT. This gives the protein CSARIDSLEAFF. This chain joins TRBV20-1 and TRBJ1-1; the D gene is possibly TRBD1 (5 bases). Germline values: CDR1 DFQATT, CDR2 SNEGSKA (reference sequence). CDR3 length: 12 amino acids. Trimming shortened V by 3 bases and J by 7 bases, and 12 bases separated the two germline ends.

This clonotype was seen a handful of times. The CDR3: CSASGWMTSGSAYTQYF. CDR3 sequence (DNA): TGCAGTGCTAGCGGCTGGATGACTAGCGGGAGTGCGTATACGCAGTATTTT. The J gene is TRBJ2-3, the V gene TRBV20-1; 12 positions match TRBD2. Germline V lookup: CDR1 DFQATT, CDR2 SNEGSKA (reference sequence). V lost 3 bases, J lost 7 bases, and 14 bases stayed unmatched. This CDR3 is built from 17 residues.